This paragraph reports one T cell receptor (beta chain). Which antigen it targets is not known. Per-base qualities were not stored, and no clone one base away is much larger. The reads were generated on an Illumina NovaSeq 6000. TCRalpha and TCRbeta cDNA libraries were constructed by 5'RACE with constant-segment primers, with sample barcodes and unique molecular identifiers being introduced. RNA was extracted from every sample with Trizol reagent. The libraries were amplified in two PCR steps, and the second step added a second sample barcode and Illumina TruSeq adapters. Sequencing of the libraries was done on an Illumina NovaSeq, producing 2 x 150 bp paired-end reads. Processing in the source paper ran as follows. With migec v1.2.7, reads were demultiplexed and then collapsed into UMI-guided consensus sequences. With mixcr v2.1.11, UMI consensuses were aligned to TRA and TRB V and J templates and assembled into clonotypes. Expanded or contracted clonotypes were those called significant by both edgeR and NoisET, with noise models trained on biological replicates. For edgeR calls, the cutoffs were a false discovery rate-adjusted p below 0.01 and a log2 fold-change threshold of 1. As an exploratory analysis of dynamics, max-normalized trajectories of the 1000 most abundant clonotypes were examined with PCA combined with hierarchical clustering. Separately sequenced CD4+ and CD8+ repertoires were used to assign a CD4 or CD8 phenotype to each responding clone. The raw public reads went through TCRdb reprocessing: fastp at Q25, MiXCR clone calling, in-frame beta chains kept. For every CDR3 protein sequence, its rows merge into one entry that carries the most common genes and DNA. These V and J calls originate from TCRdb's pipeline instead of the authors' own analysis. A total of 400,000 to 500,000 distinct CDR3 sequences appear in this sample, about 24% of them only once. 7.5% to 10% of the sample comes from the top ten.

The sample comes from a study of T-cell memory formation after mild COVID-19 (dated by TCRdb to about 2021). For the study in its entirety: TCR sequence clusters from the two donors were largely donor specific. The cohort was made up of two young adult volunteers, one female and one male, who were previously healthy. T-cell clones expanding and contracting after mild COVID-19 in a couple of donors were tracked by longitudinal TCRalpha and TCRbeta repertoire sequencing. Summary of the overall study and its limitations: Whether the second-wave clones peaking on day 37 were SARS-CoV-2 specific was not confirmed. Some responding clones were detected in pre-infection memory, suggesting pre-existing cross-reactive memory T cells joined the SARS-CoV-2 response. From day 15 to 85, contracting clones showed balanced CD4/CD8 phenotypes, whereas a second wave of clones that expanded from day 15 to 37 leaned towards CD4+. Contracting CD4+ clones turned up mainly in the CM and EM memory subsets, whereas EMRA was where CD8+ clones were enriched. The study included only a couple of mild cases, and larger cohorts that include severe cases with pre-infection samples were judged to be necessary.

Ficoll-Paque density gradient centrifugation was used to isolate PBMCs. The germline V and J ends show losses of 4 bases and 4 bases respectively, and no gene match explains 10 bases of the junction. The germline V gene specifies SQVTM as CDR1 and ANQGSEA as CDR2. Counted from cysteine to phenylalanine, this CDR3 has 15 amino acids. Of all the DNA, just the CDR3 is kept, 45 bases in frame from base 1. The sequenced material came from PBMCs or a T cell subset sorted from them (not recorded which). The sequence derives from an adult woman who had mild COVID-19 (a few samples of this study predate the infection). The sample titles of this study are shuffled in the database, so cell type and time point are left out; the donor was told from shared clones. The chain is encoded by TRBV29-1 joined to TRBJ1-3; 7 bases in the junction line up with TRBD1. The CDR3 in this case is CSVGKGGGNGNTIYF. The base sequence is TGCAGCGTTGGAAAAGGAGGGGGCAACGGAAACACCATATATTTT.